The 28 T cell receptor beta chains in this list originate from one sample, sequenced in a study of identical twins. TCRdb redid the calling of the 5' RACE reads with MiXCR, one entry per CDR3 protein. The profile shows around 200,000 distinct CDR3 sequences, about a tenth of them singletons. The sequencing input was memory (CD45RO+) T cells sorted from blood. The receptors originated from a woman younger than 35 in good health.

This clonotype was seen at least ten times. The chain employs TRBV10-3 and TRBJ2-5; tentatively, D is TRBD1 or TRBD2 (5 bases each). The germline V gene encodes CDR1 ENHRY and CDR2 SYGVKD. This CDR3 region has 16 residues. V was shortened by 4 bases and J by 5 bases, with 20 bases between the two germline ends. As DNA, the CDR3 is TGTGCCATCAGTGCCAGGGACGGAACTAGGATGGAGACCCAGTACTTC. As protein: CAISARDGTRMETQYF.

Many counts were recorded for this clonotype. V usage is TRBV12-3 or TRBV12-4 and J usage is TRBJ1-5; D gene ambiguous. CDR3 length equals 15 residues. Trimming stripped 5 bases from V and 2 bases from J, with 13 bases between. The CDR3 coding sequence is TGTGCCAGCAGTCCTCAGGACGGCGGCAATCAGCCCCAGCATTTT. This sequence encodes CASSPQDGGNQPQHF.

In this sample, this clonotype turned up once. A junction end diverges from the germline sequence, so it may reflect a read error. This rearrangement joins TRBV4-2 to TRBJ2-3, with 12 positions matching TRBD2. The CDR3 extends over 18 amino acids. CDR1 is LGHNA and CDR2 is YNFKEQ in the germline V gene. In DNA form, the CDR3 reads TGTGCCAGCAGCCAAGCAGCAACTAGCGGGGGGAGGACAGATACGCGGTATTTT. It translates to CASSQAATSGGRTDTRYF.

The sample holds many counts of this clonotype. The chain combines TRBV5-1 with TRBJ2-7; TRBD2 agrees at 12 bases. Unmatched junction bases numbered 5, after V lost 0 bases and J lost 7 bases. The CDR3 sequence is 15 residues long. Germline loops: CDR1 SGHRS, CDR2 YFSETQ. CDR3 residues: CASSLEGLAGNEQYF. Written as DNA, the CDR3 is TGCGCCAGCAGCTTGGAAGGACTAGCGGGGAATGAGCAGTACTTC.

This clonotype was counted a few times. This sequence joins TRBV12-3 or TRBV12-4 and TRBJ2-1, with D tentatively TRBD1 or TRBD2 (5 bases each). Trimming stripped 5 bases from V and 7 bases from J, with 12 bases between. The CDR3 has 13 amino acids. The CDR3 protein is CASSRDGRNEQFF. As DNA, the CDR3 is TGTGCCAGCAGTCGGGACGGAAGAAATGAGCAGTTCTTC.

This clonotype was detected a few times. This chain uses TRBV27 with TRBJ1-4; D is ambiguous. Germline V lookup: CDR1 MNHEY, CDR2 SMNVEV (reference sequence). CDR3 size: 13 residues. V was pared by 4 bases and J by 4 bases, with 7 bases between. In nucleotides, the CDR3 is TGTGCCAGCAGTTCAATGGTTAATGAAAAACTGTTTTTT. Its translation: CASSSMVNEKLFF.

The CDR3 loop reads CASSQVRTDRLYEQYF. As DNA, the CDR3 is TGCGCCAGCAGCCAAGTACGGACAGACCGATTATACGAGCAGTACTTC. The chain recombines TRBV4-1 with TRBJ2-7; tentative D call: TRBD1 (6 bases). Germline lookup yields CDR1 MGHRA and CDR2 YSYEKL. The CDR3 has 16 residues. V lost 1 base to trimming and J lost 4 bases, with 17 bases between them.

In this sample, this clonotype turned up many times. The CDR3 protein is CASSLGGPYEQYF. Here the CDR3 DNA reads TGTGCCAGCAGCTTAGGGGGCCCCTACGAGCAGTACTTC. The chain uses TRBV7-2 and TRBJ2-7, with a possible D match to TRBD1 (5 bases). The CDR3 length is 13 residues. V was shortened by 1 base and J by 2 bases, with 6 bases between the two germline ends. CDR1 is SGHTA, CDR2 FQGNSA, per germline.

In its sample, this clonotype was seen a few times. The chain recombines TRBV25-1 with TRBJ1-4; D is undetermined. CDR1 and CDR2 from the germline V gene are MGHDK and SYGVNS. The CDR3 consists of 15 residues. The V gene lost 4 bases and the J gene lost 8 bases, with 17 bases spanning the gap. CDR3 amino acids: CASSASGRDGEKLFF. For the CDR3, the DNA is TGTGCCAGCAGTGCATCTGGAAGGGATGGCGAAAAACTGTTTTTT.

The chain couples TRBV2 to TRBJ1-2; D possibly corresponds to TRBD1 (5 bases). The CDR3 covers 13 residues. V was clipped by 6 bases and J by 5 bases, with 13 bases between them. The V gene's germline CDR1 is SNHLY and CDR2 FYNNEI. In DNA, the CDR3 is TGTGCCAGCAGGGATCTAGGGGAATATGGCTACACCTTC. This translates into CASRDLGEYGYTF.

The chain links TRBV5-1 to TRBJ2-1; no reliable D call. Germline CDR1 is SGHRS and CDR2 is YFSETQ. With 2 bases removed from V and 4 bases from J, the gap between germline ends came to 7 bases. The CDR3 length is 13 residues. CDR3 residues: CASSFSGYNEQFF. The CDR3 DNA reads as TGCGCCAGCAGCTTCTCCGGTTACAATGAGCAGTTCTTC.

The V and J genes are TRBV20-1 and TRBJ2-5; D is ambiguous. The germline CDR1 and CDR2 sequences are DFQATT and SNEGSKA (reference sequence). V lost 6 bases, J lost 1 base, and 9 bases lay in between. CDR3 size: 12 residues. The CDR3 bases are TGCAGTGCCCCGACGGCCCAAGAGACCCAGTACTTC. It encodes CSAPTAQETQYF.

This clonotype was seen ten or more times. The chain links TRBV5-1 to TRBJ2-3; maybe TRBD2 (5 bases). Germline CDR1 is SGHRS and CDR2 is YFSETQ. V was clipped by 7 bases and J by 5 bases, with 17 bases between them. The CDR3 is made up of 14 amino acids. The CDR3 region has the DNA TGCGCCAGCGGCCCAACTAGTTTCAGAGATACGCAGTATTTT. Residues: CASGPTSFRDTQYF.

This clonotype has just a few counts. The CDR3 sequence: CASSVVGTSSTGELFF. CDR3 coding DNA: TGTGCCAGCAGCGTAGTGGGGACGTCGAGCACCGGGGAGCTGTTTTTT. The rearrangement links TRBV9 to TRBJ2-2, with D perhaps assigned TRBD1 or TRBD2 (5 bases each). Germline values: CDR1 SGDLS, CDR2 YYNGEE. The CDR3 totals 16 residues. V was cut by 0 bases and J by 4 bases, with 13 bases left in between.

This clonotype was seen a handful of times. The rearrangement uses TRBV4-3 and TRBJ2-2; D call uncertain. CDR1 and CDR2 from the germline V gene are LGHNA and YSLEER. The CDR3 is 16 amino acids. V lost 0 bases, J lost 1 base, and 9 bases lay in between. Here the CDR3 reads CASSQDRTRNTGELFF. DNA for the CDR3: TGCGCCAGCAGCCAAGATCGGACGCGGAACACCGGGGAGCTGTTTTTT.

The V and J genes are TRBV2 and TRBJ2-7, with a weak D call TRBD1 (6 bases). The CDR3 is 12 amino acids. In germline, CDR1 is SNHLY, CDR2 FYNNEI. Trimming took off 4 bases at V and 5 bases at J, with 9 bases between the two ends. The CDR3 protein is CASSADSHEQYF. DNA of the CDR3: TGTGCCAGCAGTGCGGACAGCCACGAGCAGTACTTC.

The chain employs TRBV6-1 and TRBJ2-6; D uncertain. The V end was cut by 6 bases, the J end by 0 bases, with 9 bases between. The CDR3 sequence is 15 residues long. Per germline, CDR1 MNHNS and CDR2 SASEGT. CDR3 bases: TGTGCCAGCAGGCGACCGTTCTCTGGGGCCAACGTCCTGACTTTC. This translates into CASRRPFSGANVLTF.

This clonotype has ten or more counts. The CDR3 DNA sequence: TGCGCCAGCAGCACCGGTCCGAGCTCTAACTATGGCTACACCTTC. Translation gives CASSTGPSSNYGYTF. This rearrangement joins TRBV5-1 to TRBJ1-2; D not resolved. The CDR3 spans 15 residues. V gave up 4 bases and J gave up 0 bases, with 13 bases separating them. CDR1 and CDR2 (germline): SGHRS, YFSETQ.

A few counts support this clonotype. The chain employs TRBV20-1 and TRBJ1-5; 7 nucleotides agree with TRBD1. With V trimmed by 5 bases and J by 4 bases, 8 bases remained unmatched. The CDR3 loop spans 14 amino acids. Germline CDR1 is DFQATT and CDR2 is SNEGSKA (reference sequence). CDR3 region: CSAPRQGPNQPQHF. CDR3 in DNA: TGCAGTGCTCCGAGACAGGGCCCGAATCAGCCCCAGCATTTT.

The CDR3 DNA reads as TGCAGTCCCAAGCGGGGGGGAGGAGAGACCCAGTACTTC. As protein: CSPKRGGGETQYF. The chain combines TRBV20-1 with TRBJ2-5, with 10 nucleotides matching TRBD2. The CDR3 extends over 13 amino acids. Germline trimming cut 8 bases from V and 4 bases from J; bases unmatched to any gene: 7. Germline CDR1 DFQATT, CDR2 SNEGSKA (reference sequence).

This clonotype was seen a few times. V is TRBV6-2 or TRBV6-3 and J is TRBJ2-1, with 7 bases lining up with TRBD1. From germline, CDR1 is MNHEY and CDR2 SVGEGT. The length of the CDR3 is 15 residues. V was clipped by 6 bases and J by 6 bases; unmatched bases: 11. CDR3 sequence reads: CASSRGQRRVNEQFF. The CDR3 DNA reads TGTGCCAGCAGCAGGGGACAGAGAAGGGTCAATGAGCAGTTCTTC.

There are many counts of this clonotype. CDR3 in DNA: TGCAGCGTTCTGGCGGGGGGATGGGAAGAGCAGTTCTTC. Encoded protein: CSVLAGGWEEQFF. The gene calls are TRBV29-1 and TRBJ2-1; 8 nucleotides align to TRBD2. The germline CDR1 and CDR2 sequences are SQVTM and ANQGSEA. This CDR3 has 13 residues. Trimming removed 5 bases from V and 10 bases from J; junction bases left unmatched: 10.

In its sample, this clonotype was seen once. The junction departs from germline at one end; a sequencing error may be responsible. This chain connects TRBV5-1 to TRBJ2-5; D perhaps matches TRBD2 (6 bases). The CDR3 is made up of 15 amino acids. Germline CDR1 is SGHRS and CDR2 is YFSETQ. The CDR3 nucleotides read TGCGCCGGCAGCCCAGGATTCGGCCGGGGGGAGACCCAGTACTTC. It specifies CAGSPGFGRGETQYF.

In its sample, this clonotype was seen a few times. V is TRBV7-9 and J is TRBJ2-1; 8 bases line up with TRBD2. This CDR3 has 15 amino acids. The V and J ends lost 7 bases and 7 bases, in that order; junction bases with no gene match: 12. Per germline, CDR1 SEHNR and CDR2 FQNEAQ (reference sequence). The CDR3 region is CASTRGASGWNEQFF. The CDR3 DNA is TGTGCCAGCACCCGTGGGGCTAGCGGGTGGAATGAGCAGTTCTTC.

V and J are TRBV20-1 and TRBJ2-2; the match to TRBD2 covers 12 bases. Germline V gene sequence: CDR1 DFQATT, CDR2 SNEGSKA (reference sequence). With V trimmed by 0 bases and J by 4 bases, 9 bases remained unmatched. The CDR3 length is 18 residues. The CDR3 DNA reads TGCAGTGCTAGAGATCTCTCTCTAGCGGGAGGGAGCACCGGGGAGCTGTTTTTT. As protein: CSARDLSLAGGSTGELFF.

This clonotype was seen ten or more times. V is TRBV12-3 or TRBV12-4 and J is TRBJ2-3; no definite D call. The CDR3 spans 13 residues. The germline V and J ends were trimmed by 3 bases and 1 base, with 5 bases remaining between them. CDR3 in DNA: TGTGCCAGCAGTTTGTTCGGCACAGATACGCAGTATTTT. Its protein product is CASSLFGTDTQYF.

This clonotype was seen at least ten times. The chain has TRBV5-1 and TRBJ2-2; D not resolved. There are 13 residues in the CDR3. V was cut by 0 bases and J by 6 bases, with 6 bases left in between. In germline, CDR1 is SGHRS, CDR2 YFSETQ. The CDR3 coding sequence is TGCGCCAGCAGCTTGGCGGCGGCCGGGGAGCTGTTTTTT. This codes for CASSLAAAGELFF.

The gene calls are TRBV2 and TRBJ1-1; 7 nucleotides agree with TRBD1. V shed 9 bases, J shed 11 bases, and the junction held 18 bases outside the gene matches. The germline V gene has CDR1 SNHLY and CDR2 FYNNEI. The CDR3 is made up of 14 amino acids. CDR3 nucleotide sequence: TGTGCCAGGGGATGGACAGGAGGGCCCCCAGGGGCTTTCTTT. Translating it yields CARGWTGGPPGAFF.